Presented here are 10 T cell receptor beta chains from one specimen sequenced in a study of STAT3 mutations in large granular lymphocyte leukemia. Study-wide points: Every T-LGLL patient had at least one immunodominant TCRbeta clonotype.

Here immunoSEQ multiplex PCR was the method, and the copy in TCRdb shows in-frame clones only, minus some. The table lists nearly 25,000 clones, 94% of them singletons, with 6% to 6.5% in the top ten. No antigen has been assigned to these receptors. Sequenced: peripheral blood mononuclear cells. These receptors were obtained from a man aged 35 to 55 with T-cell large granular lymphocyte leukemia. Some clones in this sample may be carry-over from other donors' samples.

The chain couples TRBV7-9 to TRBJ2-3, with D perhaps TRBD1 (5 bases). V gave up 7 bases and J gave up 6 bases, with 11 bases separating them. CDR3 length: 12 amino acids. CDR1 and CDR2 from the germline V gene are SEHNR and FQNEAQ (reference sequence). The CDR3 sequence is CASISPGDTQYF. DNA of the CDR3: TGTGCCAGCATCTCCCCAGGGGATACGCAGTATTTT.

The rearrangement links TRBV11-3 to TRBJ2-2; 7 bases are a match to TRBD2. Losses at the gene ends were 1 base for V and 5 bases for J; bases not matched to a gene: 1. CDR1 SGHNT and CDR2 YENEEA come from the germline V gene. The CDR3 runs to 14 residues. The CDR3 DNA reads TGTGCCAGCAGCTTAGTGGGAGGGACCGGGGAGCTGTTTTTT. It codes for CASSLVGGTGELFF.

The chain employs TRBV5-1 and TRBJ1-5; 9 bases agree with TRBD1. This CDR3 region has 18 residues. With V trimmed by 2 bases and J by 4 bases, 13 bases remained unmatched. The germline CDR1 and CDR2 sequences are SGHRS and YFSETQ. This CDR3 reads CASSFSTYRGPINQPQHF. The DNA for the CDR3 is TGCGCCAGCAGCTTTTCCACTTACAGGGGGCCCATAAATCAGCCCCAGCATTTT.

The J gene is TRBJ1-4, the V gene TRBV5-1; a possible D gene is TRBD1 (5 bases). Germline V gene lookup returns CDR1 SGHRS and CDR2 YFSETQ. This CDR3 is 16 amino acids long. With 3 bases removed from V and 4 bases from J, the gap between germline ends came to 16 bases. The DNA of the CDR3 is TGCGCCAGCAGCTCCGAACCAGGGACGGGTAATGAAAAACTGTTTTTT. Translation gives CASSSEPGTGNEKLFF. Full variable domain (remainder filled in from reference TRBV5-1 and TRBJ1-4): KAGVTQTPRYLIKTRGQQVTLSCSPISGHRSVSWYQQTPGQGLQFLFEYFSETQRNKGNFPGRFSGRQFSNSRSEMNVSTLELGDSALYLCASSSEPGTGNEKLFFGSGTQLSVL.

This chain joins TRBV29-1 and TRBJ2-7; no reliable D call. This CDR3 has 11 amino acids. V was trimmed by 7 bases and J by 6 bases, leaving 13 bases between them. Germline assignment: CDR1 SQVTM and CDR2 ANQGSEA. CDR3 protein: CSAHLRGEQYF. CDR3 nucleotide sequence: TGCAGCGCCCATCTGAGAGGCGAGCAGTACTTC.

This clone was counted between two and nine times. The chain combines TRBV18 with TRBJ1-6, with D uncertain. Germline CDR1 KGHSH, CDR2 LQKENI. The CDR3 contains 13 residues. V was pared by 5 bases and J by 10 bases, with 12 bases between. CDR3 in amino acids: CASSIPGRSPLHF. The CDR3 region has the DNA TGTGCCAGCTCAATCCCGGGCAGGTCACCCCTCCACTTT. The full variable domain, completed using reference TRBV18 and TRBJ1-6, is NAGVMQNPRHLVRRRGQEARLRCSPMKGHSHVYWYRQLPEEGLKFMVYLQKENIIDESGMPKERFSAEFPKEGPSILRIQQVVRGDSAAYFCASSIPGRSPLHFGNGTRLTVT.

The genes are TRBV5-1 and TRBJ1-1; tentatively, D is TRBD1 (6 bases). Germline V gene sequence: CDR1 SGHRS, CDR2 YFSETQ. Trimming cost V 2 bases and J 5 bases, with 13 bases left between them. The CDR3 is made up of 14 amino acids. In nucleotides, the CDR3 is TGCGCCAGCAGCTTCGAGGGGGGGGGTACTGAAGCTTTCTTT. As protein: CASSFEGGGTEAFF.

V and J are TRBV13 and TRBJ2-3; TRBD1 matches 8 bases. Looked up from germline, CDR1 is PRHDT and CDR2 is FYEKMQ (reference sequence). J was trimmed by 4 bases and V by 4 bases; bases with no gene match: 10. The CDR3 contains 16 residues. For the CDR3, the DNA is TGTGCCAGCAGCTCGACCGGGACAGGATTTCCAGATACGCAGTATTTT. It yields the protein CASSSTGTGFPDTQYF. The full variable domain, with the rest looked up from reference TRBV13 and TRBJ2-3, is AAGVIQSPRHLIKEKRETATLKCYPIPRHDTVYWYQQGPGQDPQFLISFYEKMQSDKGSIPDRFSAQQFSDYHSELNMSSLELGDSALYFCASSSTGTGFPDTQYFGPGTRLTVL.

The CDR3 loop is CSVVGLDRDRGYTF. DNA of the CDR3: TGCAGCGTTGTAGGTCTGGACAGGGACCGCGGCTACACCTTC. The chain links TRBV29-1 to TRBJ1-2, with 8 bases that match TRBD1. Trimming at V came to 4 bases and at J to 8 bases, leaving 12 bases not matched to a gene. The CDR3 extends over 14 amino acids. In germline, CDR1 is SQVTM, CDR2 ANQGSEA. Full variable domain (outside the CDR3, taken from reference TRBV29-1 and TRBJ1-2): SAVISQKPSRDICQRGTSLTIQCQVDSQVTMMFWYRQQPGQSLTLIATANQGSEATYESGFVIDKFPISRPNLTFSTLTVSNMSPEDSSIYLCSVVGLDRDRGYTFGSGTRLTVV.

This sequence joins TRBV6-1 and TRBJ1-1; D is uncertain. Germline CDR1 MNHNS, CDR2 SASEGT. V gave up 6 bases and J gave up 11 bases, with 16 bases separating them. The CDR3 is 12 amino acids. As DNA, the CDR3 is TGTGCCAGCAGCCCCCCCACCCTTCTGGCTTTCTTT. Its protein product is CASSPPTLLAFF.